This TCR beta chain was recorded in a study of identifying expanded T cells in peripheral blood. The assay was immunoSEQ multiplex PCR, and TCRdb's table has in-frame clones only and misses some. Among around 76,000 clones listed, 85% to 90% were seen once. V lost 2 bases and J lost 2; bases outside the gene matches: 5. CDR1 and CDR2 (germline): SGHRS, YFSETQ. CDR3 length: 15 amino acids. Sequenced sample: blood. This clonotype originated in a person between 18 and 70 years old in good health. The gene calls are TRBV5-1 and TRBJ2-7; TRBD1 agrees at 9 bases. The CDR3 is CASSLQGALTYEQYF. CDR3 sequence (DNA): TGCGCCAGCAGCTTACAGGGGGCGTTGACCTACGAGCAGTACTTC.